One and the same sample provided the 10 T cell receptor beta chains below, sequenced in a study of blood T cell repertoires in COVID-19. Method: immunoSEQ multiplex PCR; TCRdb's copy keeps in-frame clones and lacks some. Among a few hundred thousand clones listed, around 85% were seen once. What was sequenced was PBMCs or T cells enriched from blood (not recorded which). Receptor source: a woman aged 40 to 50 with acute COVID-19.

The genes are TRBV11-3 and TRBJ2-1, with TRBD2 matching over 15 bases. Germline V gene data show CDR1 as SGHNT and CDR2 as YENEEA. CDR3 length equals 18 residues. The junction had 9 bases not matched to a gene; V was cut back by 3 bases and J by 6 bases. The CDR3 spells CASSFLRTSGRAGNEQFF. The CDR3 DNA is TGTGCCAGCAGCTTCCTTAGGACTAGCGGGAGGGCCGGCAATGAGCAGTTCTTC. Based on the CDR3 plus reference TRBV11-3 and TRBJ2-1, the full variable domain is EAGVVQSPRYKIIEKKQPVAFWCNPISGHNTLYWYLQNLGQGPELLIRYENEEAVDDSQLPKDRFSAERLKGVDSTLKIQPAELGDSAVYLCASSFLRTSGRAGNEQFFGPGTRLTVL.

This chain connects TRBV5-6 to TRBJ2-7; tentative D call: TRBD2 (6 bases). This CDR3 is built from 14 residues. Per germline, CDR1 SGHDT and CDR2 YYEEEE. Deletions cut 0 bases from V and 4 bases from J, with 11 bases between. Here the CDR3 reads CASSLVGSQYEQYF. The CDR3 region has the DNA TGTGCCAGCAGCTTGGTCGGGAGTCAGTACGAGCAGTACTTC.

This sequence joins TRBV7-2 and TRBJ1-1, with 8 bases that match TRBD1. CDR1 SGHTA and CDR2 FQGNSA come from the germline V gene. The V gene end was trimmed by 5 bases and the J gene end by 0 bases; junction bases not matched to a gene: 14. The CDR3 contains 18 residues. Here the CDR3 DNA reads TGTGCCAGCAGCCCAAGGACAGGGTTTTTGCTCATGAACACTGAAGCTTTCTTT. This codes for CASSPRTGFLLMNTEAFF. Full variable domain (missing parts from reference TRBV7-2 and TRBJ1-1): GAGVSQSPSNKVTEKGKDVELRCDPISGHTALYWYRQSLGQGLEFLIYFQGNSAPDKSGLPSDRFSAERTGGSVSTLTIQRTQQEDSAVYLCASSPRTGFLLMNTEAFFGQGTRLTVV.

The V and J genes are TRBV19 and TRBJ1-1, with 7 positions matching TRBD1. Germline lookup yields CDR1 LNHDA and CDR2 SQIVND (reference sequence). The V gene end was trimmed by 7 bases and the J gene end by 4 bases; junction bases not matched to a gene: 18. This CDR3 comprises 17 residues. CDR3 in amino acids: CASTLRGGGARGTEAFF. CDR3 DNA: TGTGCCAGTACCCTGAGAGGAGGGGGCGCGAGGGGCACTGAAGCTTTCTTT.

This chain uses TRBV28 with TRBJ2-7, with D tentatively TRBD1 (5 bases). Germline V CDR1 and CDR2: MDHEN, SYDVKM. The CDR3 is 15 residues long. V was pared by 7 bases and J by 0 bases, with 16 bases between. The CDR3 reads CASTAADTISYEQYF. In DNA, the CDR3 is TGTGCCAGCACCGCCGCGGACACCATCTCCTACGAGCAGTACTTC.

The V gene is TRBV6-5, the J gene TRBJ1-5, with TRBD1 identical over 7 bases. This CDR3 region has 13 residues. The V segment lost 10 bases and the J segment 5 bases; nucleotides outside the gene matches: 8. Germline CDR1 MNHEY, CDR2 SVGAGI. The CDR3 DNA reads TGTGCCACCGGGACAGTGCGGGATCAGCCCCAGCATTTT. As protein: CATGTVRDQPQHF.

The rearrangement links TRBV28 to TRBJ1-1; D perhaps matches TRBD1 (6 bases). The CDR3 length is 15 residues. In germline, CDR1 is MDHEN, CDR2 SYDVKM. Deletions cut 6 bases from V and 1 base from J, with 15 bases between. The CDR3: CASRPTGTRNTEAFF. CDR3 nucleotide sequence: TGTGCCAGCAGGCCAACCGGGACAAGGAACACTGAAGCTTTCTTT.

This clone was found a few times. This sequence joins TRBV5-1 and TRBJ2-7, with a weak D call TRBD1 (5 bases). The ends were cut back, 0 bases at V and 3 bases at J, with 13 bases in the middle. CDR3 length: 15 residues. Germline lookup yields CDR1 SGHRS and CDR2 YFSETQ. The DNA of the CDR3 is TGCGCCAGCAGCTTGGAGGCAGGGCTTAGCTACGAGCAGTACTTC. This translates into CASSLEAGLSYEQYF.

This rearrangement joins TRBV2 to TRBJ1-5, with no clear D. Germline CDR1 reads SNHLY; CDR2 reads FYNNEI. The V gene lost 3 bases and the J gene lost 1 base, with 13 bases spanning the gap. The CDR3 spans 16 residues. DNA of the CDR3: TGTGCCAGCAGTGAGGGCAGGCGGGAAAGCAATCAGCCCCAGCATTTT. As protein: CASSEGRRESNQPQHF.

V usage is TRBV28 and J usage is TRBJ1-3; D is possibly TRBD1 (5 bases). The germline CDR1 and CDR2 sequences are MDHEN and SYDVKM. V lost 6 bases and J 12 bases, leaving 12 bases between the germline ends. The CDR3 is 11 amino acids. The CDR3: CASSYLGGIYF. The DNA for the CDR3 is TGTGCCAGCAGCTACTTGGGGGGCATATATTTT.